This record looks at one T cell receptor beta chain sequence and its context. Its antigen is not known. Deletions cut 2 bases from V and 4 bases from J, with 15 bases between. Germline values: CDR1 MNHNY, CDR2 SVGAGI (reference sequence). The CDR3 has 15 residues. As handled by the study authors: ImmunoSEQ only sent back junction sequences with no quality scores, so filtering was done differently. Profiled with immunoSEQ multiplex PCR; TCRdb holds only in-frame clones, not every one. V and J calls and clone size follow that table, whereas D and trimming were derived from the DNA. Of 1,500,000 or so clones in the sample, approximately 96% were seen once. The record originates from a study of shared clonotypes between healthy human individuals. General observations from the study: Relative to memory subsets, naive subsets generally showed larger estimated richness.

Splitting of CD4+ cells produced CD45RA+ naive and CD45RA-negative memory subsets. The specimen was naive CD4+ T cells sorted from blood. Stated subset: CD45RA+ positively selected. The receptor was isolated from a man aged 25-45 years in good health. The chain joins TRBV6-6 to TRBJ2-7; D is perhaps TRBD2 (5 bases). The CDR3 region has the DNA TGTGCCAGCAGTTACCCCCAGAAGCGGCCGTACGAGCAGTACTTC. It yields the protein CASSYPQKRPYEQYF.